Sequencing of this T cell receptor beta chain was carried out in a study of blood T cell repertoires in COVID-19. Study context: Specimens from acute and convalescent COVID-19 originated in the United States, Italy and Spain. In each case, the material was cDNA or gDNA derived from T cells, B-cell-depleted T cells, or PBMCs.

Patients at the Seattle site were enrolled during active infection and followed longitudinally. Looked up from germline, CDR1 is SNHLY and CDR2 is FYNNEI. The length of the CDR3 is 14 residues. Trimming took off 2 bases at V and 1 base at J, with 5 bases between the two ends. Authors' data handling: Researchers report that nucleated cell counts were estimated from reference gene primer amplification. Profiled with immunoSEQ multiplex PCR; TCRdb holds only in-frame clones, not every one. Clone size and V and J calls were adopted from that table, with D and trimming inferred from the DNA. Found here are 200,000 to 250,000 clones, around 86% of them singletons; the top ten hold 8% to 9%.

V is TRBV2 and J is TRBJ2-2; no firm D call. This TCR was sampled from a woman older than 75 with COVID-19, enrolled during active disease. Sequenced sample: peripheral blood. CDR3 sequence: CASSETRNTGELFF. CDR3 nucleotides: TGTGCCAGCAGTGAAACTCGGAACACCGGGGAGCTGTTTTTT.